Presented here are 10 T cell receptor beta chains from one specimen sequenced in a study of T cell changes during pregnancy in multiple sclerosis. Sequencing used immunoSEQ multiplex PCR; TCRdb keeps in-frame clones, though not all of them. The table has about 76,000 clones, roughly 94% seen once. The sample was peripheral blood, taken in the third trimester of pregnancy. The origin of the receptors is a female donor with multiple sclerosis, enrolled in a pregnancy study.

The J gene is TRBJ1-2, the V gene TRBV6-5, with 9 bases lining up with TRBD1. Germline V gene sequence: CDR1 MNHEY, CDR2 SVGAGI. CDR3 size: 15 residues. Trimming removed 6 bases from V and 3 bases from J; junction bases left unmatched: 8. CDR3 region: CASSQFRTGDYGYTF. In nucleotides, the CDR3 is TGTGCCAGCAGCCAGTTCAGGACAGGGGACTATGGCTACACCTTC.

This sequence joins TRBV5-1 and TRBJ2-5, with TRBD1 matching over 9 bases. The V gene's germline CDR1 is SGHRS and CDR2 YFSETQ. This CDR3 comprises 14 residues. V dropped 2 bases and J dropped 2; count of bases not matched to a gene: 1. The CDR3 here is CASSFGTGQETQYF. In nucleotides, the CDR3 is TGCGCCAGCAGCTTTGGGACAGGGCAAGAGACCCAGTACTTC.

The chain carries TRBV6-5 and TRBJ2-7, with 8 bases aligning to TRBD2. The CDR3 totals 13 residues. Germline V CDR1 and CDR2: MNHEY, SVGAGI. V was clipped by 7 bases and J by 3 bases; unmatched bases: 5. CDR3 amino acids: CASTRGGDYEQYF. The CDR3 DNA reads TGTGCCAGCACTCGGGGGGGGGACTACGAGCAGTACTTC.

This clone has just one count. This sequence joins TRBV20-1 and TRBJ1-1; D not certain. CDR1 DFQATT and CDR2 SNEGSKA come from the germline V gene (reference sequence). V was cut by 6 bases and J by 1 base, with 6 bases left in between. This CDR3 contains 11 residues. The CDR3 sequence is CSAEGNTEAFF. The CDR3 region has the DNA TGCAGTGCGGAGGGGAACACTGAAGCTTTCTTT.

The chain is built from TRBV5-6 and TRBJ1-1, with a possible D match to TRBD1 (6 bases). The CDR3 totals 16 residues. CDR1 and CDR2 (germline): SGHDT, YYEEEE. V lost 0 bases and J 4 bases, leaving 16 bases between the germline ends. CDR3 DNA sequence: TGTGCCAGCAGCTTGGGGTACAGGGTAGAAGGCACTGAAGCTTTCTTT. Translating gives CASSLGYRVEGTEAFF. Combining the CDR3 with reference TRBV5-6 and TRBJ1-1 gives the whole variable domain DAGVTQSPTHLIKTRGQQVTLRCSPKSGHDTVSWYQQALGQGPQFIFQYYEEEERQRGNFPDRFSGHQFPNYSSELNVNALLLGDSALYLCASSLGYRVEGTEAFFGQGTRLTVV.

This clone was seen only once. V is TRBV7-3 and J is TRBJ1-1; 9 bases map to TRBD1. The ends lost 3 bases at V and 1 base at J; junction bases unmatched: 0. The CDR3 extends over 14 amino acids. Germline CDR1 and CDR2: SGHTA and FQGTGA. CDR3 in DNA: TGTGCCAGCAGCTTGGACAGGGGGAACACTGAAGCTTTCTTT. Translation gives CASSLDRGNTEAFF.

This clone has just one count. J is TRBJ2-5 and V is TRBV2, with no clear D. CDR3 length: 14 residues. V was cut by 4 bases and J by 4 bases, with 13 bases left in between. The germline gives CDR1 SNHLY, CDR2 FYNNEI. The CDR3 protein is CASSVGPGRETQYF. The CDR3 bases are TGTGCCAGCAGTGTTGGGCCCGGCCGAGAGACCCAGTACTTC.

The V gene is TRBV4-1, the J gene TRBJ1-1; D may be TRBD1 (5 bases). The germline V and J ends were trimmed by 5 bases and 1 base, with 14 bases remaining between them. The CDR3 extends over 15 amino acids. Germline V lookup: CDR1 MGHRA, CDR2 YSYEKL. CDR3 residues: CASSREGRGNTEAFF. Here the CDR3 DNA reads TGCGCCAGCAGCAGGGAGGGACGGGGGAACACTGAAGCTTTCTTT.

The rearrangement uses TRBV4-1 and TRBJ2-6; possible D gene TRBD1, 5 bases. The CDR3 loop spans 14 amino acids. Germline CDR1 is MGHRA and CDR2 is YSYEKL. V gave up 5 bases and J gave up 2 bases, with 7 bases separating them. For the CDR3, the DNA is TGCGCCAGCAGCGTAGGGGCTGGGGCCAACGTCCTGACTTTC. Protein product: CASSVGAGANVLTF.

This chain joins TRBV25-1 and TRBJ2-1; D gene unclear. V lost 5 bases, J lost 0 bases, and 11 bases lay in between. Germline-derived CDR1 and CDR2 are MGHDK and SYGVNS. The CDR3 runs 15 residues. CDR3 in amino acids: CASSSGALSYNEQFF. CDR3 bases: TGTGCCAGCAGTTCCGGAGCGCTCTCCTACAATGAGCAGTTCTTC. Filled out from reference TRBV25-1 and TRBJ2-1, the complete variable domain reads EADIYQTPRYLVIGTGKKITLECSQTMGHDKMYWYQQDPGMELHLIHYSYGVNSTEKGDLSSESTVSRIRTEHFPLTLESARPSHTSQYLCASSSGALSYNEQFFGPGTRLTVL.